These T cell receptor beta chains were read from a single sample in a study of blood T cells in healthy people across ages. TCRdb re-called the 5' RACE reads with MiXCR, one entry per CDR3 protein. The sample lists hundreds of thousands of distinct CDR3 sequences; roughly three fifths were seen once. Sample: blood. These receptors all stem from a man aged 55 to 70 in good health. CDR3s include the opening cysteine and the closing phenylalanine or tryptophan. Fields, in order: J gene, clone size, V gene, D gene, CDR3 protein, CDR3 DNA. D genes are given only for firm matches. Clone size is not always given. Where it is, it says once, few, many or a class for expanded clones.

J gene: TRBJ1-2
clone size: .
V gene: TRBV5-1
D gene: TRBD1
CDR3 protein: CASSEGGRADGYTF
CDR3 DNA: TGCGCCAGCAGCGAAGGGGGCAGAGCAGATGGCTACACCTTC

J gene: TRBJ1-4
clone size: .
V gene: TRBV6-6
D gene: TRBD1
CDR3 protein: CASSKPGQGDEKLFF
CDR3 DNA: TGTGCCAGCAGTAAACCGGGACAGGGAGATGAAAAACTGTTTTTT

J gene: TRBJ2-5
clone size: .
V gene: TRBV14
D gene: .
CDR3 protein: CASSPPGTPRETQYF
CDR3 DNA: TGTGCCAGCAGCCCTCCCGGGACCCCCCGGGAGACCCAGTACTTC

J gene: TRBJ2-1
clone size: few
V gene: TRBV6-2/TRBV6-3
D gene: TRBD2
CDR3 protein: CASSYTSGHNEQFF
CDR3 DNA: TGTGCCAGCAGTTATACTAGCGGACACAATGAGCAGTTCTTC

J gene: TRBJ2-2
clone size: .
V gene: TRBV27
D gene: .
CDR3 protein: CASRPYGEGTGELFF
CDR3 DNA: TGTGCCAGCAGACCATACGGAGAGGGCACCGGGGAGCTGTTTTTT

J gene: TRBJ2-2
clone size: .
V gene: TRBV20-1
D gene: .
CDR3 protein: CSASGGGANTGELFF
CDR3 DNA: TGCAGTGCTAGTGGGGGGGGCGCGAACACCGGGGAGCTGTTTTTT

J gene: TRBJ2-1
clone size: .
V gene: TRBV9
D gene: TRBD2
CDR3 protein: CASSGPSGGQDEQFF
CDR3 DNA: TGTGCCAGCAGCGGCCCTAGCGGGGGGCAGGATGAGCAGTTCTTC

J gene: TRBJ1-5
clone size: .
V gene: TRBV6-2/TRBV6-3
D gene: .
CDR3 protein: CASSLVQDQPQHF
CDR3 DNA: TGTGCCAGCAGCCTCGTCCAGGATCAGCCCCAGCATTTT

J gene: TRBJ2-7
clone size: .
V gene: TRBV6-5
D gene: TRBD2
CDR3 protein: CASSYSSSGVFAEQYF
CDR3 DNA: TGTGCCAGCAGTTACTCAAGTAGCGGGGTGTTCGCCGAGCAGTACTTC

J gene: TRBJ2-7
clone size: few
V gene: TRBV5-1
D gene: .
CDR3 protein: CASSPGAGTYEQYF
CDR3 DNA: TGCGCCAGCAGCCCCGGAGCAGGGACCTACGAGCAGTACTTC